One sample yielded the 20 T cell receptor beta chains listed below, sequenced in a study of tumor and adjacent non-tumor tissue in lung cancer. RNA was extracted from bulk tissue without any cell sorting. TCRbeta libraries were built with three rounds of nested PCR, modified from ARM-PCR. TCRdb analysed the multiplex PCR reads with MiXCR anew, one entry per CDR3 protein. The data hold around 86,000 distinct CDR3 sequences, with approximately 72% observed a single time. The material sequenced was lung tumor tissue. All receptors come from a woman in her thirties or forties with non-small cell lung cancer.

On this clonotype: A read error may produce the germline difference seen at one junction end. The chain carries TRBV7-8 and TRBJ2-3; D uncertain. Germline CDR1 is SGHVS and CDR2 is FQNEAQ. CDR3 size: 16 residues. This CDR3 is CASSFLVGTWADTQCF. The CDR3, as DNA: TGTGCCAGTAGCTTCCTGGTGGGAACGTGGGCAGATACGCAGTGTTTT. The complete variable domain, with remaining parts taken from reference TRBV7-8 and TRBJ2-3, reads GAGVSQSPRYKVAKRGQDVALRCDPISGHVSLFWYQQALGQGPEFLTYFQNEAQLDKSGLPSDRFFAERPEGSVSTLKIQRTQQEDSAVYLCASSFLVGTWADTQCFGPGTRLTVL.

This clonotype was observed a few times. The J gene is TRBJ2-5, the V gene TRBV5-6; unclear D gene. CDR1 SGHDT and CDR2 YYEEEE come from the germline V gene. The CDR3 contains 13 residues. V was trimmed by 1 base and J by 5 bases, leaving 9 bases between them. The CDR3 coding sequence is TGTGCCAGCAGCTTGACCCGAAGGGAGACCCAGTACTTC. This codes for CASSLTRRETQYF.

With respect to this clonotype: Possible read error: a much larger clone is one base away. V gene TRBV20-1 combines with J gene TRBJ2-5; TRBD1 aligns across 10 bases. Germline CDR1 DFQATT, CDR2 SNEGSKA (reference sequence). The CDR3 contains 14 residues. In nucleotides, the CDR3 is TGCAGTGCCCCAAGACAGGGGGCGAGAGAGATCCAGTACTTC. This gives the protein CSAPRQGAREIQYF.

To note about this clonotype: A single base separates this from a much larger clone, so it may be a read error. This chain uses TRBV6-5 with TRBJ2-1, with D uncertain. Germline loops: CDR1 MNHEY, CDR2 SVGAGI. This CDR3 has 14 residues. The germline V and J ends were trimmed by 6 bases and 5 bases, with 14 bases remaining between them. CDR3: CASSRTSLDNEQFF. The CDR3, as DNA: TGTGCCAGCAGCCGGACCTCGTTGGACAATGAGCAGTTCTTC.

The chain combines TRBV5-4 with TRBJ1-5; tentatively, D is TRBD1 (5 bases). There are 12 residues in the CDR3. Germline V gene data show CDR1 as SGHNT and CDR2 as YYREEE (reference sequence). The CDR3 is CARWGTGQPQHF. DNA for the CDR3: TGTGCTCGGTGGGGAACAGGTCAGCCCCAGCATTTT.

This clonotype was recorded at least ten times. This sequence joins TRBV28 and TRBJ2-3; 9 nucleotides align to TRBD2. Unmatched junction bases numbered 6, after V lost 4 bases and J lost 4 bases. CDR3 length equals 15 residues. In germline, CDR1 is MDHEN, CDR2 SYDVKM. The CDR3 region is CASSSRAGGADTQYF. The DNA for the CDR3 is TGTGCCAGCAGTTCCCGCGCGGGAGGGGCAGATACGCAGTATTTT. The whole variable domain, remainder taken from reference TRBV28 and TRBJ2-3, is DVKVTQSSRYLVKRTGEKVFLECVQDMDHENMFWYRQDPGLGLRLIYFSYDVKMKEKGDIPEGYSVSREKKERFSLILESASTNQTSMYLCASSSRAGGADTQYFGPGTRLTVL.

The table lists this clonotype with a count of one. At one boundary the junction diverges from the germline segment, which might be a read error. The V call is TRBV11-2, the J call TRBJ2-1, with 9 bases fitting TRBD2. This CDR3 region has 15 residues. From germline, CDR1 is SGHAT and CDR2 FQNNGV. CDR3 sequence: CASNLDSGRNNEQFF. The DNA of the CDR3 is TGTGCCAGCAACTTAGACAGCGGGAGGAACAATGAACAGTTCTTC.

Turning to this clonotype: A junction boundary mismatches the germline segment, possibly from a read error. The genes are TRBV5-6 and TRBJ2-3, with D hard to call. The CDR3 spans 13 residues. CDR1 SGHDT and CDR2 YYEEEE come from the germline V gene. The CDR3 DNA sequence: TGTGCAAACAGCCTCACATTCACATATACGCAGTATTTT. As protein: CANSLTFTYTQYF.

The V gene is TRBV11-2, the J gene TRBJ2-2; D is unresolved. This CDR3 has 13 residues. CDR1 and CDR2 from the germline V gene are SGHAT and FQNNGV. CDR3: CISSFSNTGELFF. The CDR3 nucleotides are TGTATCAGCAGTTTTTCGAACACCGGGGAGCTGTTTTTT.

Concerning this clonotype itself: At one boundary the junction diverges from the germline segment, which might be a read error. The chain employs TRBV11-2 and TRBJ1-1, with D unresolved. The CDR3 covers 12 residues. Per the germline V gene, CDR1 is SGHAT and CDR2 is FQNNGV. The CDR3 protein is CTSSNSGFEVFF. The CDR3 DNA follows: TGTACCAGCAGTAATTCGGGGTTTGAAGTTTTCTTT.

With regard to this clonotype: A junction boundary mismatches the germline segment, possibly from a read error. The rearrangement links TRBV24-1 to TRBJ1-5; 7 bases align to TRBD1. The germline gives CDR1 KGHDR, CDR2 SFDVKD. The length of the CDR3 is 15 residues. CDR3 sequence: CATSDRQGRNQAQHF. CDR3 DNA sequence: TGTGCCACCAGTGACAGACAGGGACGCAATCAGGCCCAGCATTTT.

As concerns this clonotype: A junction boundary mismatches the germline segment, possibly from a read error. V is TRBV12-5 and J is TRBJ2-2; D is tentatively TRBD1 or TRBD2 (8 bases each). Per the germline V gene, CDR1 is LGHNT and CDR2 is FRNRAP. This CDR3 contains 17 residues. This CDR3 is CASGSLRTGQTGGEVFF. DNA for the CDR3: TGTGCTAGTGGTTCACTCCGGACAGGGCAAACGGGAGGGGAGGTGTTTTTT.

A note on this clonotype: This could be a read error, since a much larger clone is one nucleotide away. This sequence joins TRBV28 and TRBJ1-2, with D possibly TRBD1 on 5 matching bases. There are 13 residues in the CDR3. Germline V lookup: CDR1 MDHEN, CDR2 SYDVKM. CDR3 nucleotides: TGTGCCGGCAGTTTTGGAGGGGACTATGGCTACACCTTC. It encodes CAGSFGGDYGYTF.

As for this clonotype: The junction differs from germline at one of its ends, possibly a read error. The chain links TRBV11-3 to TRBJ2-1, with D perhaps TRBD2 (5 bases). The length of the CDR3 is 14 residues. From germline, CDR1 is SGHNT and CDR2 YENEEA. In nucleotides, the CDR3 is TGTGCCAGCTGCGAAGGCGGGTTCTACAATGAGCAGCTCTTC. It translates to CASCEGGFYNEQLF.

Of note for this clonotype: Compared with germline, one end of the junction differs, possibly owing to a read error. This chain uses TRBV29-1 with TRBJ2-1, with 10 bases aligning to TRBD2. Germline values: CDR1 SQVTM, CDR2 ANQGSEA. The CDR3 sequence is 17 residues long. CDR3 amino acids: CIVGGEAGGPVDNEQFF. The CDR3 DNA is TGCATCGTGGGAGGGGAAGCGGGAGGGCCCGTCGACAATGAGCAGTTCTTT.

This clonotype was observed many times. DNA for the CDR3: TGCAGTGCGGAACTAGCGGGAGGGCTCGACGAGCAGTACTTC. It is translated as CSAELAGGLDEQYF. The chain is built from TRBV20-1 and TRBJ2-7; 13 bases are a match to TRBD2. Unmatched junction bases numbered 7, after V lost 6 bases and J lost 5 bases. This CDR3 has 14 amino acids. The germline gives CDR1 DFQATT, CDR2 SNEGSKA (reference sequence).

Notes on this clonotype: Mismatch with germline at one junction end may stem from a read error. This sequence joins TRBV4-2 and TRBJ2-2; tentatively, D is TRBD2 (5 bases). Germline CDR1 LGHNA, CDR2 YNFKEQ. The CDR3 consists of 16 residues. The chain's CDR3 is CPSSQMRGSGTGELFF. The DNA of the CDR3 is TGTCCCAGCAGCCAAATGAGAGGGTCAGGCACCGGGGAGCTGTTTTTT.

This clonotype was detected a few times. This sequence may be a read error, since a much larger clone differs from it by one base. The chain is built from TRBV5-4 and TRBJ2-1; D might be TRBD2 (5 bases). From germline, CDR1 is SGHNT and CDR2 YYREEE (reference sequence). This CDR3 spans 16 amino acids. The CDR3 loop reads CASSLGSGMRDNGQFF. The CDR3 nucleotides are TGTGCCAGCAGCTTGGGTTCCGGGATGCGTGACAATGGGCAGTTCTTC.

Notes on this clonotype: One end of the junction does not line up with germline, which may come from a read error. The chain recombines TRBV6-5 with TRBJ2-7; 7 bases are a match to TRBD1. This CDR3 is built from 16 residues. Germline CDR1 reads MNHEY; CDR2 reads SVGAGI. The CDR3 DNA reads TGTGCCAACAGCCGGGACAGCGGAGGAAGCTCCTACGAACAGTACTTC. It codes for CANSRDSGGSSYEQYF.

The rearrangement links TRBV5-1 to TRBJ2-7; 8 nucleotides line up with TRBD2. Per the germline V gene, CDR1 is SGHRS and CDR2 is YFSETQ. V lost 1 base, J lost 6 bases, and 12 bases stayed unmatched. CDR3 size: 16 residues. This chain's CDR3 is CASSLRGGQGFFEQYF. CDR3 DNA: TGCGCCAGCAGCTTGCGGGGGGGACAAGGATTCTTCGAGCAGTACTTC.